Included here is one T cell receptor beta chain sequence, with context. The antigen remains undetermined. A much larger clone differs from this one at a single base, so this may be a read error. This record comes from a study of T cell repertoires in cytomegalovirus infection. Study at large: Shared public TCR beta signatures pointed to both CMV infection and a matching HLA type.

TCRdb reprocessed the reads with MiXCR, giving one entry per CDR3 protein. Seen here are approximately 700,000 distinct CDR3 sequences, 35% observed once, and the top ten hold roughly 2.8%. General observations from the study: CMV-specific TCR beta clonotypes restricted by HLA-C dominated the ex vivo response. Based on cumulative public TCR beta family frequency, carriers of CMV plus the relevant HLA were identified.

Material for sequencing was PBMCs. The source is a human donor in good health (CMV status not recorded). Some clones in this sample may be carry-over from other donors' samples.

The chain's CDR3 is CASSRQGTIGRGTYNEQFF. In DNA form, the CDR3 reads TGTGCCAGCAGCCGACAGGGGACTATCGGGAGGGGAACGTACAATGAGCAGTTCTTC. This chain joins TRBV7-6 and TRBJ2-1; D could derive from TRBD1 or TRBD2 (8 bases each). CDR3 size: 19 residues. With 5 bases removed from V and 4 bases from J, the gap between germline ends came to 27 bases. From germline, CDR1 is SGHVS and CDR2 FNYEAQ.